Listed below are T cell receptor beta chains from one sample, sequenced in a study of T cells in Graves' hyperthyroidism and ophthalmopathy. Each CDR3 protein is one row after TCRdb ran MiXCR on the multiplex PCR reads. The repertoire holds around 760,000 distinct CDR3 sequences, with roughly a third as singletons. Sequenced: blood. These receptor sequences come from a woman aged 40-49 years with Graves' hyperthyroidism. Both conserved end residues are trimmed from each CDR3.

J gene	V gene	CDR3 protein
TRBJ2-5	TRBV6-5	ASSHGAVQETQY
TRBJ2-6	TRBV10-2	ASRARVGANVLT
TRBJ2-7	TRBV6-6	ASSGGLAYEQY
TRBJ1-2	TRBV4-3	ASSQTLTGENGYT
TRBJ1-2	TRBV7-3	ASSLLGGNGYT
TRBJ2-7	TRBV29-1	SDILGYEQY
TRBJ1-1	TRBV6-5	ASRTGVNTEAF
TRBJ2-7	TRBV3-1	ASSQDTYEQY
TRBJ1-2	TRBV7-9	ASSLGTGGPYGYT
TRBJ1-1	TRBV25-1	ASSQERLLMNTEAF
TRBJ2-7	TRBV27	ASKLAESSYEQY
TRBJ1-2	TRBV7-3	ASSFQGTRDYT
TRBJ1-3	TRBV9	ASSPSGGSGNTIY
TRBJ1-6	TRBV7-9	ASSFARPGGNSPLH
TRBJ2-7	TRBV7-9	ASRPISGLSLYEQY
TRBJ2-5	TRBV15	ATGEADRGLRETQY
TRBJ1-2	TRBV7-2	ASSFYICSARDGTTFGYT
TRBJ1-5	TRBV7-3	ASSRQGALPQPQR
TRBJ1-5	TRBV9	ASSAGQGLDSNQPQH
TRBJ1-4	TRBV19	ASSVDRDLRAKLF
TRBJ2-3	TRBV29-1	SVLPADTQY
TRBJ2-2	TRBV5-1	ASSFFGNTGELF
TRBJ2-3	TRBV2	ASMGRTDTQY
TRBJ1-2	TRBV7-9	ASSLVTGSYGYT
TRBJ1-5	TRBV10-3	AIRGGQGINQPQH
TRBJ2-7	TRBV7-2	ASSHEMWTETYEQY
TRBJ2-3	TRBV7-2	ASRTTSGGRGRDTQY
TRBJ2-2	TRBV4-1	ASSHLGQGWLPTGELF
TRBJ2-1	TRBV11-2	ASSVGDYNEQF
TRBJ2-5	TRBV29-1	SAGGRGETQY
TRBJ2-5	TRBV11-2	ASSRVRETQY
TRBJ1-5	TRBV19	ASSISSGPQH
TRBJ2-7	TRBV6-1	ASRHRDRLSYEQY
TRBJ2-7	TRBV7-8	ASSSNLRGGQNYEQY
TRBJ1-3	TRBV12-3/TRBV12-4	ASSFYDRRPGNTIY
TRBJ1-5	TRBV10-2	ASTPGLSSNQPQH
TRBJ2-5	TRBV7-8	ASSLAIRTETQY
TRBJ1-2	TRBV5-8	ASSQSDRGGYT
TRBJ1-1	TRBV6-5	ASILRAEAF
TRBJ2-5	TRBV10-3	AISDHGGPETQY
TRBJ1-1	TRBV7-9	ASSLSGSGNTEAF
TRBJ2-1	TRBV25-1	ASSVYDSAYNEQF
TRBJ2-3	TRBV7-3	ASSLTTSGGVDTQY
TRBJ1-1	TRBV5-1	ASSIGTGRGNTEAF
TRBJ1-3	TRBV20-1	SARPLSVLSGNTIY
TRBJ2-5	TRBV10-3	ASRKAGGPWFGETQY